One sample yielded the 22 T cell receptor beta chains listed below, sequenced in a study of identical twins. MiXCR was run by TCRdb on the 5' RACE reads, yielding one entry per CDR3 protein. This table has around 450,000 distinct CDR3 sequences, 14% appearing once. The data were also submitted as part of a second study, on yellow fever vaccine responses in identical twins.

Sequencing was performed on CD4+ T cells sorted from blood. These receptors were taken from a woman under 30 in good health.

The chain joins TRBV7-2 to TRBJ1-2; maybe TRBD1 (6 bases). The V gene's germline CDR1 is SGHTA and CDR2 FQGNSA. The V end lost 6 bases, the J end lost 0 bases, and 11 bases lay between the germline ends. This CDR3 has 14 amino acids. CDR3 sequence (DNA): TGTGCCAGCAGTACAGGGTTGACTAACTATGGCTACACCTTC. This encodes CASSTGLTNYGYTF.

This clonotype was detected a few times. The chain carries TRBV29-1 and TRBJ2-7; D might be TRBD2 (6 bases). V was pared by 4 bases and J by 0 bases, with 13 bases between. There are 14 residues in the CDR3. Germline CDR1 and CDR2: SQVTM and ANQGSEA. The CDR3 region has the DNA TGCAGCGTTGTTTGGGTAGCGGACTCCTACGAGCAGTACTTC. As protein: CSVVWVADSYEQYF.

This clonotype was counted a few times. CDR3 region: CASSEQVPKADTEAFF. CDR3 bases: TGTGCCAGCAGCGAGCAAGTACCTAAAGCGGACACTGAAGCTTTCTTT. V is TRBV12-3 or TRBV12-4 and J is TRBJ1-1; D uncertain. V lost 6 bases to trimming and J lost 3 bases, with 20 bases between them. CDR3 size: 16 residues.

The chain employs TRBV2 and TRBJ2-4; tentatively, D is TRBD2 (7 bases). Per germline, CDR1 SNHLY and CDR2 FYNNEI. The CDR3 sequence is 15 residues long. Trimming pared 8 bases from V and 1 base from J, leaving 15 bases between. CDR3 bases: TGTGCCAGCCAAACAGGGAGGGTGGCCAAAAACATTCAGTACTTC. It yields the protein CASQTGRVAKNIQYF.

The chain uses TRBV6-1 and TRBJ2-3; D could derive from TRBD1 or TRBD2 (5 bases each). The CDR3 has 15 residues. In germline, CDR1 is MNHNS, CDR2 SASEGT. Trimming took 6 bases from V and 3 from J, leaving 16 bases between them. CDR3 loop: CASRDWGGPTDTQYF. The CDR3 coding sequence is TGTGCCAGCAGGGACTGGGGCGGGCCGACAGATACGCAGTATTTT.

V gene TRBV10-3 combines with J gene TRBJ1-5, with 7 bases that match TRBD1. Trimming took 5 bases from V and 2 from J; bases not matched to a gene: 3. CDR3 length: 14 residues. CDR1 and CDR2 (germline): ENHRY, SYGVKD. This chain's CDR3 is CAISNTGGNQPQHF. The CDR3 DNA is TGTGCCATCAGTAACACAGGGGGCAATCAGCCCCAGCATTTT.

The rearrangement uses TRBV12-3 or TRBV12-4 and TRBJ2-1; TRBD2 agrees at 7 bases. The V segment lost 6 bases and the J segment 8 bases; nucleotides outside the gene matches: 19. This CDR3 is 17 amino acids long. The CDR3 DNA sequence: TGTGCCAGCAGCCACTCCGGGAGGCGGGAGTTAGGGGATGAGCAGTTCTTC. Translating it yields CASSHSGRRELGDEQFF.

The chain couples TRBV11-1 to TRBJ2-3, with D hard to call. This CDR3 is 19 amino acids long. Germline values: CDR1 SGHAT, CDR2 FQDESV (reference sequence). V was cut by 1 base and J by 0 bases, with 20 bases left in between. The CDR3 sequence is CASSLVPGRKNSSTDTQYF. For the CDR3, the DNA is TGTGCCAGCAGCTTAGTTCCCGGCAGAAAGAACTCTAGCACAGATACGCAGTATTTT.

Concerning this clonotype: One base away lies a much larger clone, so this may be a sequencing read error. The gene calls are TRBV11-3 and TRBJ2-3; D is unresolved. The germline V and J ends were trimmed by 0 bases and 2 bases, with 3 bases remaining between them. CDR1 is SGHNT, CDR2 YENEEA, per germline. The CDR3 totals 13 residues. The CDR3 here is CASSLDHTDTQYF. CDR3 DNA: TGTGCCAGCAGCTTAGATCACACAGATACGCAGTATTTT.

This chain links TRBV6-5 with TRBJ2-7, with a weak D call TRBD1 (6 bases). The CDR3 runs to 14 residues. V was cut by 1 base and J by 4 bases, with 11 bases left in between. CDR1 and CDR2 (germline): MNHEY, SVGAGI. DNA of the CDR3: TGTGCCAGCAGTTACTTGGACAGACGATACGAGCAGTACTTC. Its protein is CASSYLDRRYEQYF.

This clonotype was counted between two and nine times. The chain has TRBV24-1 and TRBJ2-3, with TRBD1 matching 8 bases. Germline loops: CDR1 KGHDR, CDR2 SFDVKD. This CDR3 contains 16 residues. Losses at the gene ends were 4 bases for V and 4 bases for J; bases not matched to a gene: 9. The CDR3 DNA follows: TGTGCCACCAGTGACTCTACAGGGGGAAAGGCAGATACGCAGTATTTT. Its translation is CATSDSTGGKADTQYF.

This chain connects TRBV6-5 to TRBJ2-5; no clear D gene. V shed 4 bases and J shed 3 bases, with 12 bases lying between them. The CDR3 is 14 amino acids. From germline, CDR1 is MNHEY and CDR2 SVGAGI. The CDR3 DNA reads TGTGCCAGCAGTTTATCGGTCGCGGAAGAGACCCAGTACTTC. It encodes CASSLSVAEETQYF.

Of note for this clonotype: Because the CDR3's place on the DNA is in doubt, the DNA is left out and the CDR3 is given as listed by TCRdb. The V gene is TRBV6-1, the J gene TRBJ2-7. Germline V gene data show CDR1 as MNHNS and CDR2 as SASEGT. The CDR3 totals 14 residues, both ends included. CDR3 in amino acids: CASSEALRFGEQYF.

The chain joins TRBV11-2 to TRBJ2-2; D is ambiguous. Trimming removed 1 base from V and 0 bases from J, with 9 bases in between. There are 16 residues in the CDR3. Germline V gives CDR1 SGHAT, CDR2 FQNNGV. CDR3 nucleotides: TGTGCCAGCAGCTTAGCCTCGTTCTCGAACACCGGGGAGCTGTTTTTT. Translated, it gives CASSLASFSNTGELFF.

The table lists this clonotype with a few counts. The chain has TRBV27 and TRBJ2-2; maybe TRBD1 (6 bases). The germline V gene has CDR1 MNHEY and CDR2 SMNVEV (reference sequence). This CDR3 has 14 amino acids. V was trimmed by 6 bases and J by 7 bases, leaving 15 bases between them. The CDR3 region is CASRARDNGGELFF. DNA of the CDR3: TGTGCCAGCAGAGCCCGGGACAACGGCGGGGAGCTGTTTTTT.

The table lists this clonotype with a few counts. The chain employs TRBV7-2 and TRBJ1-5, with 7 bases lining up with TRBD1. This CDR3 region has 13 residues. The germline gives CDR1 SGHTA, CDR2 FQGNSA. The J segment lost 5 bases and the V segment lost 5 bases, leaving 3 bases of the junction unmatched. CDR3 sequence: CASSSRGDQPQHF. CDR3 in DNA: TGTGCCAGCAGCAGCAGGGGGGATCAGCCCCAGCATTTT.

The DNA of the CDR3 is TGTGCCAGCAGTCAGGGATTTAAGCAGTACTTC. Its translation: CASSQGFKQYF. The rearrangement uses TRBV6-5 and TRBJ2-7, with D possibly matching TRBD1 (5 bases). Trimming shortened V by 5 bases and J by 8 bases, and 10 bases separated the two germline ends. This CDR3 region has 11 residues. Germline V gene lookup returns CDR1 MNHEY and CDR2 SVGAGI.

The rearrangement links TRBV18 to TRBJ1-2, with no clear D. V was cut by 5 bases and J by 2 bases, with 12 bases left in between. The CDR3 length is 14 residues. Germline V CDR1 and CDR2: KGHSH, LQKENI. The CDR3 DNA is TGTGCCAGCTCAGCAACGGACGGAAACTATGGCTACACCTTC. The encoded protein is CASSATDGNYGYTF.

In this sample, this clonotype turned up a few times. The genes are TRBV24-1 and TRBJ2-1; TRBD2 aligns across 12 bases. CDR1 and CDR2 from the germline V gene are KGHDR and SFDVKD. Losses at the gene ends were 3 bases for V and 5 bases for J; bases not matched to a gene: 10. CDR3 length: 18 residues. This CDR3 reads CATSDTSKGTSGHNEQFF. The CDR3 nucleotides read TGTGCCACCAGTGATACTTCAAAGGGGACTAGCGGGCACAATGAGCAGTTCTTC.

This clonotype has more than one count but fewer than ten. CDR3 sequence: CASSLSGTSGAYNEQFF. In DNA form, the CDR3 reads TGCGCCAGCAGCCTATCCGGGACTAGCGGAGCCTACAATGAGCAGTTCTTC. The J gene is TRBJ2-1, the V gene TRBV4-1; 11 positions agree with TRBD2. This CDR3 is built from 17 residues. Germline CDR1 is MGHRA and CDR2 is YSYEKL. V lost 4 bases and J lost 2; bases outside the gene matches: 7.

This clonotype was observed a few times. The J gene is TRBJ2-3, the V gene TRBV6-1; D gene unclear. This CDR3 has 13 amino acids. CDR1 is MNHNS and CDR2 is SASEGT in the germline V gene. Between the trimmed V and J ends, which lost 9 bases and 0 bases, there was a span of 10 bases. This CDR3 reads CASGVDSTDTQYF. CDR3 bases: TGTGCCAGTGGGGTGGATAGCACAGATACGCAGTATTTT.

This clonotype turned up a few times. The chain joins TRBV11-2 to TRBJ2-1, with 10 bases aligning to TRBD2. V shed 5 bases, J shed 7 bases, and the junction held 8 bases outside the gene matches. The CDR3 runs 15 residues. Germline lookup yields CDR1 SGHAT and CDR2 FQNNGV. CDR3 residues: CASSLTGLALNEQFF. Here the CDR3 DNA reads TGTGCCAGCAGCCTGACGGGACTAGCGTTAAATGAGCAGTTCTTC.